The T cell receptor (beta chain) described here comes from a study of CD8 T cells in ankylosing spondylitis. In TCRdb, the 5' RACE reads were re-called with MiXCR into one record per CDR3 protein. The sample yields approximately 100,000 distinct CDR3 sequences, roughly 8.7% seen once. This TCR derives from a male donor with ankylosing spondylitis or in good health (not recorded which). Specimen: blood, either unsorted or a sorted T cell fraction (not recorded which).

The CDR3 bases are TGTGCCAGCAGTCGCCAGGGGGCCAACTATGGCTACACCTTC. The encoded protein is CASSRQGANYGYTF. The J gene is TRBJ1-2, the V gene TRBV12-3 or TRBV12-4; 8 nucleotides match TRBD1. The ends lost 5 bases at V and 2 bases at J; junction bases unmatched: 4. This CDR3 has 14 amino acids.